This T cell receptor (beta chain) was sequenced during a study of blood T cell repertoires in COVID-19 (dated by TCRdb to 2018 to 2020). A note on the overall study: Samples covering the acute and convalescent phases of COVID-19 were provided by collaborators in the United States, Italy and Spain. The prospective study material was composed of cDNA or gDNA derived from T cells, B-cell-depleted T cells, or PBMCs. Deeply sampled blood TCRbeta repertoires from subjects exposed to, actively infected with, or recovered from COVID-19 were included in the dataset. Sample metadata almost always included a de-identified subject ID, COVID-19 status, age in years and sex. The samples were drawn from two sources: the first 160 participants of the ongoing ImmuneRACE study, and 1,200 or so subjects contributed by 6 global collaborators. HLA class I and class II types, where available, came from metadata supplied by the sample provider rather than from assay-based typing. The repertoires were made available in a free public database intended to serve as a resource for research on the immune response to SARS-CoV-2. Study-level results and caveats: Clinical and demographic metadata were provided uncurated, with the amount varying by source and participant.

From cysteine to phenylalanine, the CDR3 is 14 amino acids long. Only CDR3 DNA remains: 42 bases, in frame from the first base. Based on the germline V gene (reference sequence), the CDR1 and CDR2 sequences are LNHDA and SQIVND. V gives up 3 bases and J gives up 5 bases, and the segment between their germline ends measures 13 bases. The collaborating institutions used their own protocols to collect whole blood in K2EDTA tubes. For TCRbeta analysis, collaborators shipped samples as frozen whole blood, isolated PBMCs, or DNA extracted from either of those sample types. TCRbeta CDR3 regions were amplified from genomic DNA by means of the immunoSEQ Assay, a bias-controlled multiplex PCR. The authors processed their data as follows. The number of nucleated cells in each sample was estimated by amplification of reference gene primers within the assay. Sequence reads were collapsed and filtered to measure the absolute abundance of every unique TCRbeta CDR3 rearrangement. Productive Simpson clonality was computed per sample as the square root of Simpson's diversity index over productive rearrangements. TCRdb obtained this table from immuneACCESS and retained in-frame rearrangements with V and J assigned. These tables miss some clones; where compared with another copy, unresolved V genes account for less than half of the shortfall, and the remainder is unexplained. That table supplies the V and J calls and clone size; D and trimming were determined from the DNA. The sample table holds about 86,000 clones, of which over 80% were seen once. Of the sample, 30% to 35% is held by the ten largest clones.

A note on this clone: The antigen it binds to is not known. No much larger clone is present one base from it, and per-base qualities are unavailable.

This TCR derives from a woman older than 75 with active or convalescent COVID-19. The sequence joins TRBV19 to TRBJ1-1; TRBD1 might be the D gene, on 6 matching bases. Specimen: peripheral blood. Here is the DNA: TGTGCCAGTAGTATCCAGGGGATCTTGACTGAAGCTTTCTTT. This encodes CASSIQGILTEAFF.